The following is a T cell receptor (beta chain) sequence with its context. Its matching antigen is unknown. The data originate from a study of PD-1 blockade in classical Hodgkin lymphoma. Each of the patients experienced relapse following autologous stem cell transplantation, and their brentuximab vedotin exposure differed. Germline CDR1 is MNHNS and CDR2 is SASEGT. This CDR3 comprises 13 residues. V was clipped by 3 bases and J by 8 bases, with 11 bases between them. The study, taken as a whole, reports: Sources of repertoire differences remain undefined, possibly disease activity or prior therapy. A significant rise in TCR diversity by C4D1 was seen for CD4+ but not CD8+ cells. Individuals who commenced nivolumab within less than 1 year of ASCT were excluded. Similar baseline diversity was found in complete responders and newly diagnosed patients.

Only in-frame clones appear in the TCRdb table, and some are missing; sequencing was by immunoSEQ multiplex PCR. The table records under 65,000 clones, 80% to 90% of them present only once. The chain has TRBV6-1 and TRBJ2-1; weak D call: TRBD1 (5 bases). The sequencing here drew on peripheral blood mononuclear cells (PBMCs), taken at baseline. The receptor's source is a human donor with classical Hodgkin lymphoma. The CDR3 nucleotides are TGTGCCAGCAGTGAGGGTGGGGCCCATGAGCAGTTCTTC. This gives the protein CASSEGGAHEQFF.